These 29 T cell receptor beta chains came from one sample sequenced in a study of CXCR3-negative and CXCR3-positive naive CD8 T cells. With UMI labels, 5' RACE was used to prepare the TRB cDNA libraries. TCRdb derives one entry per CDR3 protein from the 5' RACE reads, leaving out DNA. The listing contains approximately 39,000 distinct CDR3 sequences. The sequenced material came from memory CD8+ T cells from blood. The receptors were sampled from a human donor in good health. Some clones in this sample may be carry-over from other donors' samples.

The J gene is TRBJ2-3, the V gene TRBV20-1; TCRdb designates TRBD2, a call that cannot be tested without DNA. The CDR3 is made up of 13 amino acids. The germline gives CDR1 DFQATT, CDR2 SNEGSKA (reference sequence). The CDR3 is CSAPPGSADTQYF.

The chain carries TRBV28 and TRBJ1-1; lacking DNA, the TRBD1 call made by TCRdb goes unchecked. Germline assignment: CDR1 MDHEN and CDR2 SYDVKM. This CDR3 contains 16 residues. The CDR3 spells CASMGPSQHRDTEAFF.

V usage is TRBV28 and J usage is TRBJ2-1; TCRdb names TRBD2, which stays unverified in the absence of DNA. Germline values: CDR1 MDHEN, CDR2 SYDVKM. The CDR3 totals 15 residues. CDR3 in amino acids: CASISLAGDHNEQFF.

V is TRBV6-4 and J is TRBJ2-3; the TRBD2 assignment by TCRdb is unverifiable without DNA. This CDR3 spans 18 amino acids. CDR1 and CDR2 (germline): MRHNA, SNTAGT. The CDR3 spells CASSFSATSGGYTDTQYF.

The V gene is TRBV23-1, the J gene TRBJ2-3; TCRdb selects TRBD1, and the lack of DNA leaves this call unchecked. TRBV23-1 is treated as an ORF (open reading frame) with a function not yet certain. The CDR3 totals 18 residues. CDR3 region: CASSHGKVRGRVSDTQYF.

The gene calls are TRBV6-1 and TRBJ2-3; TCRdb's assignment of TRBD1 cannot be checked, as there is no DNA. The CDR3 sequence is 14 residues long. Germline-derived CDR1 and CDR2 are MNHNS and SASEGT. This CDR3 reads CASSGGTGPDTQYF.

J is TRBJ1-2 and V is TRBV7-9; TCRdb calls TRBD1, which cannot be checked without DNA. The CDR3 has 14 amino acids. Germline V lookup: CDR1 SEHNR, CDR2 FQNEAQ (reference sequence). The CDR3 sequence: CASRVGGLDYGYTF. The full variable domain, in which reference TRBV7-9 and TRBJ1-2 provide the parts outside the CDR3, is DTGVSQNPRHKITKRGQNVTFRCDPISEHNRLYWYRQTLGQGPEFLTYFQNEAQLEKSRLLSDRFSAERPKGSFSTLEIQRTEQGDSAMYLCASRVGGLDYGYTFGSGTRLTVV.

CDR3 amino acids: CSVRTGTRNEQYF. The J gene is TRBJ2-7, the V gene TRBV29-1; TCRdb selects TRBD1, and the lack of DNA leaves this call unchecked. CDR3 length equals 13 residues. Germline assignment: CDR1 SQVTM and CDR2 ANQGSEA.

The chain joins TRBV27 to TRBJ2-1; absent DNA, TCRdb's TRBD1 call cannot be checked. Germline V gives CDR1 MNHEY, CDR2 SMNVEV (reference sequence). This CDR3 has 12 residues. The chain's CDR3 is CASSEGGLQQFF.

The J gene is TRBJ2-2, the V gene TRBV6-5; TCRdb picks TRBD1, but there is no DNA to check that call. The CDR3 has 15 residues. Germline V lookup: CDR1 MNHEY, CDR2 SVGAGI. The CDR3 reads CASSYSPGGTGELFF.

By frequency, this clonotype registers medium-sized. The J gene is TRBJ1-2, the V gene TRBV10-1. The germline V gene encodes CDR1 WNHNN and CDR2 SYGVQD (reference sequence). The CDR3 sequence is 13 residues long. The CDR3 region is CASSESQNYGYTF.

V and J are TRBV4-3 and TRBJ2-5. Per the germline V gene, CDR1 is LGHNA and CDR2 is YSLEER. The CDR3 extends over 15 amino acids. The CDR3: CASSQEYRHKETQYF.

This chain connects TRBV11-2 to TRBJ1-2; TCRdb's D call of TRBD1 is untestable without DNA. Germline V CDR1 and CDR2: SGHAT, FQNNGV. The CDR3 contains 15 residues. The CDR3 reads CASSYPGTSAYGYTF.

The chain has TRBV7-9 and TRBJ2-7; TCRdb reports TRBD2, a call that lacks DNA to check it against. Germline V gene sequence: CDR1 SEHNR, CDR2 FQNEAQ (reference sequence). The CDR3 is made up of 13 amino acids. This chain's CDR3 is CASSFTSSYEQYF.

The chain couples TRBV15 to TRBJ2-2; TCRdb calls TRBD2, which cannot be checked without DNA. This CDR3 spans 17 amino acids. Germline lookup yields CDR1 LNHNV and CDR2 YYDKDF (reference sequence). The CDR3 protein is CATRKTSGGPNTGELFF.

The chain recombines TRBV15 with TRBJ1-1. The germline V gene has CDR1 LNHNV and CDR2 YYDKDF (reference sequence). CDR3 length: 15 amino acids. Here the CDR3 reads CATSRKGRMNTEAFF.

V is TRBV7-9 and J is TRBJ2-3; TCRdb indicates TRBD2, and absent DNA this call remains unverified. The CDR3 runs to 20 residues. The germline V gene encodes CDR1 SEHNR and CDR2 FQNEAQ (reference sequence). The chain's CDR3 is CASSILSPQVAGEGTDTQYF.

The chain uses TRBV5-6 and TRBJ2-7; lacking DNA, the TRBD2 call made by TCRdb goes unchecked. The CDR3 has 16 residues. Germline assignment: CDR1 SGHDT and CDR2 YYEEEE. The CDR3 sequence is CASSPDERGPTYEQYF.

V and J are TRBV15 and TRBJ2-2; the TCRdb D gene call, TRBD2, has no DNA to confirm it. Germline V gene lookup returns CDR1 LNHNV and CDR2 YYDKDF (reference sequence). The CDR3 totals 16 residues. CDR3 residues: CATLLAGGVNTGELFF. Supplemented by reference TRBV15 and TRBJ2-2, the full variable domain reads DAMVIQNPRYQVTQFGKPVTLSCSQTLNHNVMYWYQQKSSQAPKLLFHYYDKDFNNEADTPDNFQSRRPNTSFCFLDIRSPGLGDTAMYLCATLLAGGVNTGELFFGEGSRLTVL.

The chain uses TRBV7-9 and TRBJ2-7; absent DNA, TCRdb's TRBD1 call cannot be checked. Germline-derived CDR1 and CDR2 are SEHNR and FQNEAQ (reference sequence). This CDR3 region has 13 residues. The CDR3 loop is CASSFLGADEQYF.

The chain carries TRBV6-4 and TRBJ2-2; lacking DNA, the TRBD1 call made by TCRdb goes unchecked. This CDR3 spans 15 amino acids. Germline CDR1 MRHNA, CDR2 SNTAGT. CDR3 loop: CASSDDQGPAGELFF.

The chain combines TRBV18 with TRBJ2-1; TCRdb picks TRBD2, but there is no DNA to check that call. Germline V gene sequence: CDR1 KGHSH, CDR2 LQKENI. The CDR3 is 12 amino acids. The CDR3 spells CASSTVRGWQFF.

The V and J genes are TRBV5-1 and TRBJ2-3. CDR3 length: 13 amino acids. Germline values: CDR1 SGHRS, CDR2 YFSETQ. CDR3: CASSSTDRDTQYF.

V usage is TRBV29-1 and J usage is TRBJ2-3; TCRdb indicates TRBD2, and absent DNA this call remains unverified. Germline loops: CDR1 SQVTM, CDR2 ANQGSEA. CDR3 length: 19 residues. The CDR3 sequence is CSVEDKRLAGGYSTDTQYF.

By frequency, this clonotype registers medium-sized (0.01 to 0.1%). The V gene is TRBV20-1, the J gene TRBJ2-7; TCRdb indicates TRBD1, and absent DNA this call remains unverified. Germline CDR1 reads DFQATT; CDR2 reads SNEGSKA (reference sequence). The CDR3 spans 14 residues. CDR3 sequence: CSARGAGDWHEQYF.

The chain is built from TRBV7-2 and TRBJ2-1; without DNA, the TCRdb call of TRBD1 cannot be checked. Germline V gives CDR1 SGHTA, CDR2 FQGNSA. CDR3 size: 11 residues. This chain's CDR3 is CAVGGRDGQFF.

The chain recombines TRBV28 with TRBJ2-7. This CDR3 region has 15 residues. The germline V gene encodes CDR1 MDHEN and CDR2 SYDVKM. The chain's CDR3 is CASSLWGGRSYEQYF.

The genes are TRBV6-1 and TRBJ2-3; with no DNA, the TCRdb D assignment of TRBD2 cannot be verified. The CDR3 length is 14 residues. Germline loops: CDR1 MNHNS, CDR2 SASEGT. The CDR3: CASSEGSGSGVQYF.

The chain has TRBV29-1 and TRBJ2-2; without DNA, the TCRdb call of TRBD1 cannot be checked. The CDR3 is made up of 15 amino acids. In germline, CDR1 is SQVTM, CDR2 ANQGSEA. The chain's CDR3 is CSVPGLTGYPGELFF.